This T cell receptor (beta chain) was sequenced for a study of blood T cell repertoires in COVID-19. The CDR3 runs 16 residues. With V trimmed by 8 bases and J by 5 bases, 10 bases remained unmatched. Germline values: CDR1 LNHDA, CDR2 SQIVND (reference sequence). TCRdb keeps only in-frame clones here, not all; method: immunoSEQ multiplex PCR. Of about 300,000 clones in the sample, about nine tenths were seen once. The J gene is TRBJ2-2, the V gene TRBV19; TRBD1 matches at 11 bases. Sequencing used PBMCs or T cells enriched from blood (not recorded which). The sequence derives from a man aged 25-45 years who had recovered from COVID-19. CDR3 coding DNA: TGTGCCAGTCACCCCCCAGGACAGGGGGCAACCGGGGAGCTGTTTTTT. Translated: CASHPPGQGATGELFF.